The clone carrying this T cell receptor beta chain was observed a handful of times. The antigen is not known. PCR employed 60 Vbeta and 13 Jbeta primers. Profiled with immunoSEQ multiplex PCR; TCRdb holds only in-frame clones, not every one. The table records about 150,000 clones, roughly 10% of them present only once. Germline V CDR1 and CDR2: MNHEY, SVGAGI. Trimming cost V 5 bases and J 0 bases, with 13 bases left between them. This CDR3 spans 15 amino acids. The source of the sample is a study of cytomegalovirus exposure and HLA in healthy donors. Study conclusions and caveats: Roughly uniform sequencing depth across donors was assumed, possibly incorrectly. By HLA locus, TCR association rates varied in a later analysis, with DRB1 showing the most and HLA-C the fewest. The classifier reportedly diagnosed cytomegalovirus status with high sensitivity and specificity. The number of N-insertions in an Asian-associated ancestry cluster was reportedly below the roughly 670-donor mean in a later analysis.

Sequenced sample: PBMCs. The receptor was isolated from a man between 50 and 59 years old in good health and CMV-seronegative. The V and J genes are TRBV6-5 and TRBJ1-2, with unresolved D. This chain's CDR3 is CASSPSGISNYGYTF. The CDR3 DNA is TGTGCCAGCAGTCCCTCGGGGATCTCTAACTATGGCTACACCTTC.